The clone carrying this TCR beta chain was recorded a few times. As yet, its antigen is unknown. The data derive from a study of blood T cells in healthy people across ages. A sample-barcoded 5' primer and a J-beta primer mix were used in a second PCR of about 7 to 12 cycles. Individual samples furnished no less than 2.5 million CDR3-containing paired-end reads apiece. MiXCR was run by TCRdb on the 5' RACE reads, yielding one entry per CDR3 protein. The table shows about 680,000 distinct CDR3 sequences, with about half occurring only once. Study results and caveats: It was found that TCR beta diversity correlated strongly with the percentage of naive T cells. Per million T cells, the diversity of TCR beta decreased roughly linearly as age advanced.

Every donor gave 9 to 10 milliliters of peripheral blood. The sequence was obtained from a woman between 55 and 75 years old in good health. The sample comprised blood.

DNA of the CDR3: TGTGCCAGCAGTTTCCGACAGGTCGTTGGCGAGCAGTACTTC. This encodes CASSFRQVVGEQYF. This sequence joins TRBV6-5 and TRBJ2-7, with a weak D call TRBD1 (6 bases). Germline loops: CDR1 MNHEY, CDR2 SVGAGI. This CDR3 spans 14 amino acids. The V and J ends lost 4 bases and 6 bases respectively, with 16 bases between them.